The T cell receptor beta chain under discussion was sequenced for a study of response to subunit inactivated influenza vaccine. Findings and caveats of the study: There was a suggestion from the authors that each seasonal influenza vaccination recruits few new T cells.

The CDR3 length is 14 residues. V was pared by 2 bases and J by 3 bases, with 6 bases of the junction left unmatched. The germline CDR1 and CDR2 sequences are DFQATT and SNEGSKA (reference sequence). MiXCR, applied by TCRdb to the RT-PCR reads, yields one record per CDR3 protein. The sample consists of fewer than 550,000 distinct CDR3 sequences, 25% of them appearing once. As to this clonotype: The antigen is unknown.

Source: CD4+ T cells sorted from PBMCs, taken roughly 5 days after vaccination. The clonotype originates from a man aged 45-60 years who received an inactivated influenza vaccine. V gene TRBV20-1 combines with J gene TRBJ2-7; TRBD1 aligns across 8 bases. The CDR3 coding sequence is TGCAGTGCTAGATCTCAAACAGGGGGCTACGAGCAGTACTTC. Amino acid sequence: CSARSQTGGYEQYF.